What follows are 25 T cell receptor beta chains derived from one specimen sequenced in a study of blood T cells in healthy people across ages. A second 7 to 11 cycle PCR used barcoded and J-beta primers. TCRdb redid the calling of the 5' RACE reads with MiXCR, one entry per CDR3 protein. The data hold some 1.4 million distinct CDR3 sequences, with about 40% observed a single time. Sequencing input: blood. These TCRs come from a woman between 18 and 29 years old in good health.

The V gene is TRBV9, the J gene TRBJ2-3, with a possible D match to TRBD2 (7 bases). This CDR3 is built from 18 residues. Germline CDR1 reads SGDLS; CDR2 reads YYNGEE. The germline V and J ends were trimmed by 0 bases and 4 bases, with 21 bases remaining between them. In DNA, the CDR3 is TGTGCCAGCAGCGTAGGATTTGCGGGGGCCGGGGGATCAGATACGCAGTATTTT. This codes for CASSVGFAGAGGSDTQYF.

The V gene is TRBV28, the J gene TRBJ2-3; either TRBD1 or TRBD2 may supply D (6 bases each). V gave up 5 bases and J gave up 0 bases, with 18 bases separating them. This CDR3 comprises 17 residues. Germline V gene sequence: CDR1 MDHEN, CDR2 SYDVKM. CDR3 bases: TGTGCCAGCAGTCTTCTAGGAGGGGGGCCGAGCACAGATACGCAGTATTTT. It specifies CASSLLGGGPSTDTQYF.

This clonotype was seen only a few times. The CDR3 here is CASSLALTTGRRDTQYF. The DNA for the CDR3 is TGTGCCAGCAGCTTGGCTCTAACTACGGGGAGGAGAGATACGCAGTATTTT. The chain couples TRBV5-5 to TRBJ2-3, with D perhaps TRBD2 (6 bases). The V end was cut by 0 bases, the J end by 5 bases, with 19 bases between. From germline, CDR1 is SGHKS and CDR2 YYEKEE (reference sequence). The CDR3 runs to 17 residues.

This clonotype was recorded a few times. V usage is TRBV4-1 and J usage is TRBJ1-2, with 8 bases lining up with TRBD1. This CDR3 is built from 15 residues. J lost 4 bases, V lost 2 bases, and 6 bases had no gene match. CDR1 MGHRA and CDR2 YSYEKL come from the germline V gene. CDR3 DNA sequence: TGCGCCAGCAGCCAACCGGACAGGGCCCCCTATGGCTACACCTTC. This sequence encodes CASSQPDRAPYGYTF.

The chain combines TRBV5-1 with TRBJ1-1; 9 positions match TRBD1. The CDR3 spans 15 residues. From germline, CDR1 is SGHRS and CDR2 YFSETQ. With 2 bases clipped from V and 1 base from J, the junction kept 3 bases outside the gene matches. The CDR3 loop reads CASSFRTGENTEAFF. CDR3 in DNA: TGCGCCAGCAGCTTCCGGACAGGGGAGAACACTGAAGCTTTCTTT.

This chain uses TRBV28 with TRBJ1-5; D unclear. Germline lookup yields CDR1 MDHEN and CDR2 SYDVKM. This CDR3 spans 15 amino acids. V lost 6 bases, J lost 1 base, and 13 bases lay in between. The CDR3 loop is CASSRRILSNQPQHF. CDR3 DNA: TGTGCCAGCAGCCGACGGATCTTAAGCAATCAGCCCCAGCATTTT.

The V gene is TRBV12-3 or TRBV12-4, the J gene TRBJ1-2, with 7 bases matching TRBD1. Trimming cost V 6 bases and J 1 base; bases outside gene matches: 17. The CDR3 totals 18 residues. CDR3 nucleotide sequence: TGTGCCAGCAGAACCCGACAGGGTGCAATATTGTTTAACTATGGCTACACCTTC. Translating gives CASRTRQGAILFNYGYTF.

The genes are TRBV7-9 and TRBJ2-5; 13 bases are a match to TRBD2. V lost 5 bases, J lost 5 bases, and 8 bases stayed unmatched. The length of the CDR3 is 16 residues. Germline CDR1 SEHNR, CDR2 FQNEAQ (reference sequence). The CDR3 region has the DNA TGTGCCAGCAGCCGGACTAGCGGGGGCTCGGGTGAGACCCAGTACTTC. Translation gives CASSRTSGGSGETQYF. Filled out from reference TRBV7-9 and TRBJ2-5, the complete variable domain reads DTGVSQNPRHKITKRGQNVTFRCDPISEHNRLYWYRQTLGQGPEFLTYFQNEAQLEKSRLLSDRFSAERPKGSFSTLEIQRTEQGDSAMYLCASSRTSGGSGETQYFGPGTRLLVL.

This clonotype was seen more than once but under ten times. This chain uses TRBV6-1 with TRBJ1-5, with 9 bases fitting TRBD1. CDR1 and CDR2 from the germline V gene are MNHNS and SASEGT. The CDR3 is made up of 15 amino acids. The V segment lost 6 bases and the J segment 6 bases; nucleotides outside the gene matches: 9. CDR3 loop: CASRFGTGYSQPQHF. As DNA, the CDR3 is TGTGCCAGCAGATTCGGGACAGGGTACAGTCAGCCCCAGCATTTT.

In this sample, this clonotype turned up a few times. The chain is built from TRBV4-1 and TRBJ2-1; the D is unclear. The CDR3 has 14 amino acids. V dropped 4 bases and J dropped 0 bases, with 7 bases sitting between them. The germline V gene has CDR1 MGHRA and CDR2 YSYEKL. In DNA, the CDR3 is TGCGCCAGCAGCCTTGAGCGCTCCTACAATGAGCAGTTCTTC. Translating gives CASSLERSYNEQFF.

The rearrangement joins TRBV10-3 to TRBJ2-5, with TRBD1 matching 7 bases. The closer fit of TRBJ2-7 to the DNA end suggests the J call may be wrong. CDR3 size: 11 residues. Germline CDR1 and CDR2: ENHRY and SYGVKD. This CDR3 is CAIRGTAEQYF. As DNA, the CDR3 is TGTGCCATCAGGGGGACAGCCGAGCAGTACTTC.

The chain uses TRBV20-1 and TRBJ2-7; D gene unclear. The length of the CDR3 is 11 residues. V lost 0 bases, J lost 6 bases, and 6 bases lay in between. CDR1 is DFQATT, CDR2 SNEGSKA, per germline (reference sequence). CDR3 nucleotide sequence: TGCAGTGCTAGAGATAATACCGAGCAGTACTTC. Amino acids: CSARDNTEQYF.

A note on this clonotype: A much larger clone lies a single base off, so this may be a read error. The chain has TRBV20-1 and TRBJ2-5, with 12 nucleotides matching TRBD2. CDR3 size: 15 residues. The germline V gene encodes CDR1 DFQATT and CDR2 SNEGSKA (reference sequence). CDR3 nucleotide sequence: TGCAGTGCTACCCCGACTAGCGGGGGACAAGAGACCCGGTACTTC. Its translation is CSATPTSGGQETRYF.

This sequence joins TRBV7-9 and TRBJ1-1, with unresolved D. CDR1 and CDR2 (germline): SEHNR, FQNEAQ (reference sequence). The CDR3 extends over 11 amino acids. V lost 11 bases and J 6 bases, leaving 13 bases between the germline ends. In DNA, the CDR3 is TGTGCCGGAACTGAGCGTTCTGAAGCTTTCTTT. Translation: CAGTERSEAFF.

This rearrangement joins TRBV4-2 to TRBJ2-2; maybe TRBD2 (5 bases). The CDR3 spans 16 residues. The V gene lost 1 base and the J gene lost 6 bases, with 15 bases spanning the gap. Germline CDR1 reads LGHNA; CDR2 reads YNFKEQ. For the CDR3, the DNA is TGTGCCAGCAGCCAAGGAGTAGCCGCGCGGGCCGGGGAGCTGTTTTTT. As protein: CASSQGVAARAGELFF.

Details on this clonotype: This may be a read error, as it is one base from a much larger clone. V gene TRBV11-2 combines with J gene TRBJ2-5; 7 bases fit TRBD1. Germline lookup yields CDR1 SGHAT and CDR2 FQNNGV. This CDR3 has 15 amino acids. With 0 bases clipped from V and 2 bases from J, the junction kept 3 bases outside the gene matches. CDR3 amino acids: CASSLDGTAQETQYF. As DNA, the CDR3 is TGTGCCAGCAGCTTAGACGGGACAGCACAAGAGACCCAGTACTTC.

The chain couples TRBV3-1 to TRBJ1-6, with 8 bases that match TRBD1. The V segment lost 4 bases and the J segment 9 bases; nucleotides outside the gene matches: 5. The CDR3 covers 14 residues. Germline CDR1 reads LGHDT; CDR2 reads YNNKEL (reference sequence). The CDR3 DNA reads TGTGCCAGCAGCCGAGGGACAGGACGTTCACCCCTCCACTTT. It is translated as CASSRGTGRSPLHF.

The genes are TRBV20-1 and TRBJ2-3; the D is unclear. Trimming stripped 2 bases from V and 7 bases from J, with 19 bases between. The CDR3 covers 15 residues. Germline-derived CDR1 and CDR2 are DFQATT and SNEGSKA (reference sequence). The CDR3 DNA sequence: TGCAGTGCTAGACTAGTGGCTAAACCGAGTAATACGCAGTATTTT. Its translation is CSARLVAKPSNTQYF.

The J gene is TRBJ2-5, the V gene TRBV6-5; D unclear. The J call may be faulty, since TRBJ2-1 better matches the DNA end. Germline lookup yields CDR1 MNHEY and CDR2 SVGAGI. The CDR3 is made up of 11 amino acids. The DNA for the CDR3 is TGTGCCAGCTGGTTCCAAGAGACCCAGTTCTTC. It codes for CASWFQETQFF.

This clonotype was observed a handful of times. This sequence joins TRBV5-1 and TRBJ2-7, with 9 bases identical to TRBD2. J gave up 2 bases and V 2 bases, and 2 bases lay outside the gene matches. Per germline, CDR1 SGHRS and CDR2 YFSETQ. The CDR3 is made up of 14 amino acids. The CDR3 sequence: CASSFSSGAYEQYF. The CDR3 region has the DNA TGCGCCAGCAGCTTTTCTAGCGGGGCCTACGAGCAGTACTTC.

This chain joins TRBV4-1 and TRBJ2-7; 8 bases align to TRBD2. TRBJ2-5 matches the DNA end more closely, so the J call is doubtful. This CDR3 is 16 amino acids long. Germline V CDR1 and CDR2: MGHRA, YSYEKL. The CDR3 sequence is CASSQDRSGGVETQYF. The DNA for the CDR3 is TGCGCCAGCAGCCAAGATCGCAGCGGGGGAGTAGAGACCCAGTACTTC.

The CDR3 DNA follows: TGCGCCAGCAGCGCCCCGACAGCCAACAATGAGCAGTTCTTC. It translates to CASSAPTANNEQFF. The J gene is TRBJ2-1, the V gene TRBV5-1; maybe TRBD1 (5 bases). The CDR3 covers 14 residues. V was clipped by 4 bases and J by 5 bases, with 13 bases between them. Germline CDR1 is SGHRS and CDR2 is YFSETQ.

This clonotype turned up a few times. The rearrangement links TRBV6-1 to TRBJ1-2; TRBD1 matches at 8 bases. After removal of 0 bases from V and 4 bases from J, the junction contained 7 bases not matched to a gene. This CDR3 has 16 residues. CDR1 is MNHNS and CDR2 is SASEGT in the germline V gene. CDR3 DNA sequence: TGTGCCAGCAGTGAAGCCCTGGCAGGGGGCGCCTATGGCTACACCTTC. This encodes CASSEALAGGAYGYTF.

This rearrangement joins TRBV5-5 to TRBJ2-3; possible D gene TRBD2, 5 bases. Deletions cut 4 bases from V and 0 bases from J, with 12 bases between. CDR3 length: 15 amino acids. The V gene's germline CDR1 is SGHKS and CDR2 YYEKEE (reference sequence). The CDR3 spells CASSGDSVSTDTQYF. The CDR3 coding sequence is TGTGCCAGCAGCGGGGATAGCGTTAGCACAGATACGCAGTATTTT.

The genes are TRBV2 and TRBJ2-1; 13 bases agree with TRBD2. Per the germline V gene, CDR1 is SNHLY and CDR2 is FYNNEI. Losses at the gene ends were 5 bases for V and 7 bases for J; bases not matched to a gene: 17. The CDR3 is 19 residues long. CDR3 sequence: CASSTQGSGLAGAINEQFF. DNA for the CDR3: TGTGCCAGCAGTACCCAGGGGAGCGGACTAGCGGGAGCAATTAATGAGCAGTTCTTC.